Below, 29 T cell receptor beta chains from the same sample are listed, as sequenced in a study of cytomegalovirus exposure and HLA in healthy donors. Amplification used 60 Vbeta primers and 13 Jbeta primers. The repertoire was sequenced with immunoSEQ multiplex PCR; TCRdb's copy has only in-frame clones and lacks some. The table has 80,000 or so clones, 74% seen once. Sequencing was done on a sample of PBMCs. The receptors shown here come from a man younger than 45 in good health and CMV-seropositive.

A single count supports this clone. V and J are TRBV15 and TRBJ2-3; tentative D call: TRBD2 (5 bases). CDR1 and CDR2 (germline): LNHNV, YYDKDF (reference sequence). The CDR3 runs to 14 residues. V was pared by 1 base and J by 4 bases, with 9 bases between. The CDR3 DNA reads TGTGCCACCAGCAGAGTAAATAGCGCAGATACGCAGTATTTT. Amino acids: CATSRVNSADTQYF.

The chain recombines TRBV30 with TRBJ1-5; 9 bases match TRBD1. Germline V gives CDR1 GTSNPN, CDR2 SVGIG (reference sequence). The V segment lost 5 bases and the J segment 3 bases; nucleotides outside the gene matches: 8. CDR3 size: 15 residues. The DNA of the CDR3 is TGTGCCTGGGATAGCGGGACAGGGAACAATCAGCCCCAGCATTTT. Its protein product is CAWDSGTGNNQPQHF.

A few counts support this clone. The CDR3 DNA is TGTGCCAGCAGCCCGACAGTTGGGAATTCACCCCTCCACTTT. It is translated as CASSPTVGNSPLHF. The gene calls are TRBV5-6 and TRBJ1-6, with D perhaps TRBD1 (5 bases). Germline V gene data show CDR1 as SGHDT and CDR2 as YYEEEE. V lost 4 bases, J lost 7 bases, and 12 bases lay in between. CDR3 length: 14 amino acids.

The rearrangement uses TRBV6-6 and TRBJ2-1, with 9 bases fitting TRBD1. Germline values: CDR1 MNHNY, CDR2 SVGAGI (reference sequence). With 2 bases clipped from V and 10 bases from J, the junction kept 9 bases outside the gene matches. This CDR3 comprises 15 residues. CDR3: CASSYPTGQGKEQFF. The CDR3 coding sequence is TGTGCCAGCAGTTACCCCACGGGACAGGGTAAAGAGCAGTTCTTC.

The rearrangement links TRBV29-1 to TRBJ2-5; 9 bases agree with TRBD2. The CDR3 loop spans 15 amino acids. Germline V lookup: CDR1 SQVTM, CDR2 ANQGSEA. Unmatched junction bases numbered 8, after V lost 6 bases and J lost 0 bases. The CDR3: CSVRGGGGYQETQYF. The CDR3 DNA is TGCAGCGTGCGGGGGGGAGGAGGGTACCAAGAGACCCAGTACTTC.

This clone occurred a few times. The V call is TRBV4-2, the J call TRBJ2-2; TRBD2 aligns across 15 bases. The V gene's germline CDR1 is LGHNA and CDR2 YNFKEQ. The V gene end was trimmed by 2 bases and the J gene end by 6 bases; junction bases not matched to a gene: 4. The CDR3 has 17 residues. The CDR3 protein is CASSQRTSGGDAGELFF. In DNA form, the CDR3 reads TGTGCCAGCAGCCAAAGGACTAGCGGGGGGGACGCCGGGGAGCTGTTTTTT.

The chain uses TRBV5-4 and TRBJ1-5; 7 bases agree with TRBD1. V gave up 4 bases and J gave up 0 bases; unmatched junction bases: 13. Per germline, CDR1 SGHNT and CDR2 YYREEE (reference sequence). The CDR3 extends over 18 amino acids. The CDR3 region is CASSLGQVRRYSNQPQHF. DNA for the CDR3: TGTGCCAGCAGCCTTGGACAGGTTCGACGCTATAGCAATCAGCCCCAGCATTTT. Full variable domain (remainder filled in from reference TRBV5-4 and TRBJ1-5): ETGVTQSPTHLIKTRGQQVTLRCSSQSGHNTVSWYQQALGQGPQFIFQYYREEENGRGNFPPRFSGLQFPNYSSELNVNALELDDSALYLCASSLGQVRRYSNQPQHFGDGTRLSIL.

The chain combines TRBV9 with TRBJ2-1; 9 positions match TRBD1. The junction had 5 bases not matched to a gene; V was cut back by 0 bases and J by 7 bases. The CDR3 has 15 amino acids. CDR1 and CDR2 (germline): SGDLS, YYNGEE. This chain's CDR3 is CASSVVGQGGNEQFF. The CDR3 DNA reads TGTGCCAGCAGCGTAGTGGGACAGGGTGGGAATGAGCAGTTCTTC.

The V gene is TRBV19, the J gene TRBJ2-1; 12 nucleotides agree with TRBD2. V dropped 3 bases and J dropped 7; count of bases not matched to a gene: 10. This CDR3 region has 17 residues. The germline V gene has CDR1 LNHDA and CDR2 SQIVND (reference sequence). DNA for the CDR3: TGTGCCAGTAGTATCGCCCGACTAGCGGGAGTTCAGAATGAGCAGTTCTTC. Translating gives CASSIARLAGVQNEQFF.

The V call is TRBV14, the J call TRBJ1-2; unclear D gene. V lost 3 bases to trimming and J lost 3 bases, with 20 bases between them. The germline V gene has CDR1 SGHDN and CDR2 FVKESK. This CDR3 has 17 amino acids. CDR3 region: CASSHQMAPRVDYGYTF. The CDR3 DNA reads TGTGCCAGCAGCCATCAGATGGCCCCACGGGTGGACTATGGCTACACCTTC.

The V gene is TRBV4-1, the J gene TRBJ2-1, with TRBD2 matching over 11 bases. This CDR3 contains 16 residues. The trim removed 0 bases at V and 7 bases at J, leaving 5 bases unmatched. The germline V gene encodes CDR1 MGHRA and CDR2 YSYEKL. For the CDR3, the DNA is TGCGCCAGCAGCCAAGAAAAGACTAGCGGGAAGAATGAGCAGTTCTTC. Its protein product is CASSQEKTSGKNEQFF.

The CDR3 sequence: CASSSMDRASGYF. The CDR3 nucleotides read TGTGCCAGCAGCTCAATGGACAGGGCAAGCGGGTACTTC. The chain recombines TRBV5-6 with TRBJ2-7; 8 positions match TRBD1. The V gene end was trimmed by 3 bases and the J gene end by 12 bases; junction bases not matched to a gene: 11. From germline, CDR1 is SGHDT and CDR2 YYEEEE. This CDR3 comprises 13 residues.

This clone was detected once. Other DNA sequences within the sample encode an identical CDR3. CDR3 amino acids: CASSLAGTGNTIYF. As DNA, the CDR3 is TGTGCCAGCAGCTTGGCAGGGACTGGAAACACCATATATTTT. This chain uses TRBV5-4 with TRBJ1-3, with D maybe TRBD1 (5 bases). From germline, CDR1 is SGHNT and CDR2 YYREEE (reference sequence). The CDR3 is 14 residues long. V was pared by 0 bases and J by 2 bases, with 6 bases between. Drawing the rest from reference TRBV5-4 and TRBJ1-3, the complete variable domain is ETGVTQSPTHLIKTRGQQVTLRCSSQSGHNTVSWYQQALGQGPQFIFQYYREEENGRGNFPPRFSGLQFPNYSSELNVNALELDDSALYLCASSLAGTGNTIYFGEGSWLTVV.

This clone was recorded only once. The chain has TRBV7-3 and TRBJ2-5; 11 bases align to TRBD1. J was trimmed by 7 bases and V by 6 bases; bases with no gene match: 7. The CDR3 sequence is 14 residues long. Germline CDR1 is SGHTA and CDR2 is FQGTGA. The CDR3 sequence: CASSLGGQGVTQYF. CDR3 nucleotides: TGTGCCAGCAGTTTGGGGGGACAGGGGGTGACCCAGTACTTC. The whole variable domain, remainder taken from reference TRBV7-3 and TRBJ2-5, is GAGVSQTPSNKVTEKGKYVELRCDPISGHTALYWYRQSLGQGPEFLIYFQGTGAADDSGLPNDRFFAVRPEGSVSTLKIQRTERGDSAVYLCASSLGGQGVTQYFGPGTRLLVL.

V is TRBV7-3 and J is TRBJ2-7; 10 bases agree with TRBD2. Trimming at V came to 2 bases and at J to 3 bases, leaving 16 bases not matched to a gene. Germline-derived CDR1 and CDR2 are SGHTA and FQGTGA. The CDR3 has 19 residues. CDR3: CASSLCNQRGGWLVYEQYF. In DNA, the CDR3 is TGTGCCAGCAGCTTATGTAACCAGCGGGGGGGCTGGTTAGTCTACGAGCAGTACTTC.

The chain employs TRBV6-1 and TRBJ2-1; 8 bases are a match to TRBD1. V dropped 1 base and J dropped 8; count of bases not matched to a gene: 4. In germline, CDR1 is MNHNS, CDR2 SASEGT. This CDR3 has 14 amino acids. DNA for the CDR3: TGTGCCAGCAGTGAAGGTGACAGGGGTGATGAGCAGTTCTTC. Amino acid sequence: CASSEGDRGDEQFF.

Written as DNA, the CDR3 is TGTGCCAGCAGCGTAGAGTCAGGGGGCAACACCGGGGAGCTGTTTTTT. As protein: CASSVESGGNTGELFF. The chain has TRBV9 and TRBJ2-2; 8 bases are a match to TRBD1. The germline CDR1 and CDR2 sequences are SGDLS and YYNGEE. The CDR3 length is 16 residues. Losses at the gene ends were 0 bases for V and 2 bases for J; bases not matched to a gene: 3.

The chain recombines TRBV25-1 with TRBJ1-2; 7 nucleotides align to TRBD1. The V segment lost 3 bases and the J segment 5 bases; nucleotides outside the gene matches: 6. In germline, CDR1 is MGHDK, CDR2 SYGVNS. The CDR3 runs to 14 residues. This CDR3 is CASSDLGGNYGYTF. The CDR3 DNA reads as TGTGCCAGCAGTGACCTAGGGGGCAATTATGGCTACACCTTC.

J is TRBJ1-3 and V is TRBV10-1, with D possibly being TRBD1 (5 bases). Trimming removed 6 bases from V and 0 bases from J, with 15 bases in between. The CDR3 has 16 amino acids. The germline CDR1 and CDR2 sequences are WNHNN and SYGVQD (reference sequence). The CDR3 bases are TGCGCCAGCAGGGGGGGAACAGTCAACTCTGGAAACACCATATATTTT. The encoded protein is CASRGGTVNSGNTIYF.

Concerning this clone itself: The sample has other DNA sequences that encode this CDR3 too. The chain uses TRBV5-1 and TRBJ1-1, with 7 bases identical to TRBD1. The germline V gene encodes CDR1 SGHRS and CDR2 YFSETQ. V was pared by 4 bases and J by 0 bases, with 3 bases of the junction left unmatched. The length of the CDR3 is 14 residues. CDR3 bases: TGCGCCAGCAGCCGGGGGACAGTGAACACTGAAGCTTTCTTT. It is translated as CASSRGTVNTEAFF. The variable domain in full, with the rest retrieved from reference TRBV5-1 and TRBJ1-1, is KAGVTQTPRYLIKTRGQQVTLSCSPISGHRSVSWYQQTPGQGLQFLFEYFSETQRNKGNFPGRFSGRQFSNSRSEMNVSTLELGDSALYLCASSRGTVNTEAFFGQGTRLTVV.

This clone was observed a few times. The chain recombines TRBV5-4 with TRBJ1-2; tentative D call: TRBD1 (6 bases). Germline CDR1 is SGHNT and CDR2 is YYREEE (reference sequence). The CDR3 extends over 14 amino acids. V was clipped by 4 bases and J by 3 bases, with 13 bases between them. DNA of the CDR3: TGTGCCAGCAGCCACTCCAGGGGTGACTATGGCTACACCTTC. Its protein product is CASSHSRGDYGYTF.

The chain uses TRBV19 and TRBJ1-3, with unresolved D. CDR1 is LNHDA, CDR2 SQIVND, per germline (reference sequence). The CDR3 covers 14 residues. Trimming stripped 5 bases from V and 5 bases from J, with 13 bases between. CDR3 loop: CASSSWTERNTIYF. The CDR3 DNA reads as TGTGCCAGTAGTTCGTGGACTGAAAGAAACACCATATATTTT.

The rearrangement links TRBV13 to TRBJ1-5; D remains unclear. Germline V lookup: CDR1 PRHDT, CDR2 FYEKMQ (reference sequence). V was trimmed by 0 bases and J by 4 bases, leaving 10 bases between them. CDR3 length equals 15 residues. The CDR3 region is CASSLGRSGNQPQHF. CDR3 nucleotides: TGTGCCAGCAGCTTAGGGCGGAGTGGTAATCAGCCCCAGCATTTT.

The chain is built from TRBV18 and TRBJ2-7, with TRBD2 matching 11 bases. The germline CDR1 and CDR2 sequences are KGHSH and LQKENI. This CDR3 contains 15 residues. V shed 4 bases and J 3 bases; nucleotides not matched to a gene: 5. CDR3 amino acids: CASSLLAGDGYEQYF. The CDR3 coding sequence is TGTGCCAGCTCACTACTAGCGGGAGATGGCTACGAGCAGTACTTC.

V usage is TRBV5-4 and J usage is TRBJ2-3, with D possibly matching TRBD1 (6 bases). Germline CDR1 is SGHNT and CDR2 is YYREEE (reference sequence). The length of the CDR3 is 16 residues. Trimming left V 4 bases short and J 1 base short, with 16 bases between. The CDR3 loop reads CASSGRTDRRTDTQYF. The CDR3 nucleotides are TGTGCCAGCAGCGGCAGGACAGACCGCCGCACAGATACGCAGTATTTT.

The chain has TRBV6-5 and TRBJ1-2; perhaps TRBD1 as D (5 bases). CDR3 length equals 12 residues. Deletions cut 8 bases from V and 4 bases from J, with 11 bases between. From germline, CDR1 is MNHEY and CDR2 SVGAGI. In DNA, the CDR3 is TGTGCCAGCGGGGCAGGGTCCTATGGCTACACCTTC. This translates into CASGAGSYGYTF.

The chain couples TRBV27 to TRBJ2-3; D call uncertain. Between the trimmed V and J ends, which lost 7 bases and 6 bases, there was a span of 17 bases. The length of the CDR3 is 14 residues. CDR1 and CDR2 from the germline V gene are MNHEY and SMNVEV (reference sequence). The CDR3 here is CASTPNSVPDTQYF. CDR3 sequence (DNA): TGTGCCAGCACCCCTAATTCTGTACCCGATACGCAGTATTTT.

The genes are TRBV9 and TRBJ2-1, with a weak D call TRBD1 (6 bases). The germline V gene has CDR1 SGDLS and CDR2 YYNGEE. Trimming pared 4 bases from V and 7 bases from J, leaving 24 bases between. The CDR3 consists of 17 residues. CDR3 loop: CASSPQGNSGVRNEQFF. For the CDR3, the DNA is TGTGCCAGCAGCCCCCAAGGTAATTCAGGGGTTCGGAATGAGCAGTTCTTC.

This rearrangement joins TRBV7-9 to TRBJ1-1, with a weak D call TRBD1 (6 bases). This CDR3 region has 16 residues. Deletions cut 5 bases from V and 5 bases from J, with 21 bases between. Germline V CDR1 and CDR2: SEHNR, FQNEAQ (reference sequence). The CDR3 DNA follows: TGTGCCAGCAGCCCTAAACGGGACAAGTCCGTAACTGAAGCTTTCTTT. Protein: CASSPKRDKSVTEAFF.